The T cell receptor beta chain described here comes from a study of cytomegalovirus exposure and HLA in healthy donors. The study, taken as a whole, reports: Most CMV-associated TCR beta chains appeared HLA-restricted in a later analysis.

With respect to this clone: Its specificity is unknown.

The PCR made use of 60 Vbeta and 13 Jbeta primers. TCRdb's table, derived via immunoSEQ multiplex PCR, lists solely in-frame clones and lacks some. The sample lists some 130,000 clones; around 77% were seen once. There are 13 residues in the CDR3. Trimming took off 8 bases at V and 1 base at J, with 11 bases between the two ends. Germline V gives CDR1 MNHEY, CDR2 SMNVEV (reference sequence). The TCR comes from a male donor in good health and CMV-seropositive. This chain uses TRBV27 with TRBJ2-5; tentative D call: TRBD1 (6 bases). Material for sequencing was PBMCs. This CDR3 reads CASFWTVQETQYF. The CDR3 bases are TGTGCCAGCTTTTGGACAGTCCAAGAGACCCAGTACTTC.